This T cell receptor (beta chain) appears in the sequencing data of a study of vaccination and CD4 T cells after COVID-19. On the study more broadly: The control cultures got either a CEFX pool, an HIV-1 Nef pool, or no peptide at all.

Indicated treatment: roughly ten-day PBMC culture with coronavirus spike peptide pools or control peptides (ViraFEST assay). Trimming removed 1 base from V and 10 bases from J, with 5 bases in between. Germline CDR1 SGHAT, CDR2 FQNNGV. There are 12 residues in the CDR3. An Oncomine TCR Beta short-read assay was used to sequence the DNA from cultured CD4+ T cells. Using its own MiXCR run on the PCR reads, TCRdb lists one record per CDR3 protein. Found here are 16,000 or so distinct CDR3 sequences, around two fifths of them singletons; the top ten hold 6.5% to 8%. In regard to this clonotype: The antigen is unknown.

The material sequenced was CD4+ T cells from blood, cultured in vitro, taken after SARS-CoV-2 vaccination. The chain employs TRBV11-2 and TRBJ1-6; D remains unclear. This sequence was found in a human donor who had recovered from COVID-19. The CDR3 bases are TGTGCCAGCAGCTTAGCGGAGTCACCCCTCCACTTT. Protein: CASSLAESPLHF.